The rows below give T cell receptor beta chains drawn from one sample of a study of blood T cell repertoires in COVID-19. Clones were sequenced by immunoSEQ multiplex PCR, and TCRdb holds only the in-frame ones, with some missing. The sample has some 220,000 clones, approximately 92% seen once. Input material: PBMCs or T cells enriched from blood (not recorded which). The receptors were gathered from a woman in her late teens or twenties in a cohort exposed to, infected with or recovered from COVID-19 (not recorded which). Each CDR3 is given with its conserved first and last residue. Fields, in order: CDR3 length, J gene, D gene, V gene, clone size, CDR3 protein, CDR3 DNA. D genes are given only for firm matches. Some rows mark clone size as missing; the rest say once, few, many or name a class of expanded clone.

14 | TRBJ1-1 | NA | TRBV9 | NA | CASSSQAGVAEAFF | TGTGCCAGCAGCTCTCAGGCCGGTGTCGCTGAAGCTTTCTTT
16 | TRBJ2-7 | NA | TRBV7-9 | few | CASSLEWTDRPYEQYF | TGTGCCAGCAGCTTAGAATGGACAGATAGACCCTACGAGCAGTACTTC
14 | TRBJ1-5 | NA | TRBV7-9 | NA | CASSITGENQPQHF | TGTGCCAGCAGCATCACAGGAGAAAATCAGCCCCAGCATTTT
17 | TRBJ2-7 | NA | TRBV2 | NA | CASSVSVQGSSSYEQYF | TGTGCCAGCAGTGTTTCAGTACAGGGTAGTAGTTCCTACGAGCAGTACTTC
13 | TRBJ1-1 | NA | TRBV5-1 | NA | CASSQDKNTEAFF | TGCGCCAGCAGCCAGGACAAGAACACTGAAGCTTTCTTT
17 | TRBJ2-1 | TRBD2 | TRBV9 | NA | CASSAGTSGGAYNEQFF | TGTGCCAGCAGCGCCGGGACTAGCGGGGGGGCGTACAATGAGCAGTTCTTC
12 | TRBJ2-7 | NA | TRBV12-3/TRBV12-4 | NA | CASSYDRYEQYF | TGTGCCAGCAGTTATGACAGATACGAGCAGTACTTC
15 | TRBJ2-7 | TRBD1 | TRBV5-4 | NA | CASSNTRDSSYEQYF | TGTGCCAGCAGCAACACCCGGGACAGTTCCTACGAGCAGTACTTC
12 | TRBJ2-2 | NA | TRBV11-2 | NA | CASSQTGGELFF | TGTGCCAGCAGCCAGACAGGCGGGGAGCTGTTTTTT
14 | TRBJ2-7 | NA | TRBV28 | once | CASKRGWGPYEQYF | TGTGCCAGCAAAAGGGGGTGGGGACCATACGAGCAGTACTTC
18 | TRBJ2-1 | TRBD1 | TRBV18 | once | CASSQSSPGTGNDNEQFF | TGTGCCAGCTCACAATCAAGCCCCGGGACAGGGAATGACAATGAGCAGTTCTTC
16 | TRBJ1-2 | NA | TRBV7-2 | NA | CASSLASGRVVYGYTF | TGTGCCAGCAGCTTAGCGTCGGGCAGGGTGGTCTATGGCTACACCTTC
16 | TRBJ2-1 | TRBD2 | TRBV7-9 | NA | CASSLRWRGNYNEQFF | TGTGCCAGCAGCTTACGGTGGCGGGGGAACTACAATGAGCAGTTCTTC
13 | TRBJ2-3 | NA | TRBV11-1 | once | CASSLGREDTQYF | TGTGCCAGCAGCTTAGGTAGGGAGGATACGCAGTATTTT
13 | TRBJ2-3 | TRBD1 | TRBV6-5 | NA | CASVDRVLDTQYF | TGTGCCAGCGTCGACAGGGTTTTAGATACGCAGTATTTT